These 2 T cell receptor beta chains were sequenced from one sample in a study of blood T cell repertoires in COVID-19. TCRdb's table, derived via immunoSEQ multiplex PCR, lists solely in-frame clones and lacks some. This table holds under 400,000 clones, around 91% found once. What was sequenced was peripheral blood. The receptors derive from a young man with active or convalescent COVID-19.

The V and J genes are TRBV7-9 and TRBJ2-1; no clear D. Germline loops: CDR1 SEHNR, CDR2 FQNEAQ (reference sequence). This CDR3 has 16 residues. Trimming pared 4 bases from V and 5 bases from J, leaving 18 bases between. The CDR3 region has the DNA TGTGCCAGCAGCTACCCCTCTGGCGGAATCGACAATGAGCAGTTCTTC. Translation gives CASSYPSGGIDNEQFF.

This chain links TRBV5-1 with TRBJ2-1; possibly TRBD2 for D (6 bases). The V gene's germline CDR1 is SGHRS and CDR2 YFSETQ. The CDR3 loop spans 13 amino acids. The V gene lost 0 bases and the J gene lost 10 bases, with 11 bases spanning the gap. CDR3 in DNA: TGCGCCAGCAGCTTGGTGGTGGCGGGAGAGCAGTTCTTC. Protein: CASSLVVAGEQFF.